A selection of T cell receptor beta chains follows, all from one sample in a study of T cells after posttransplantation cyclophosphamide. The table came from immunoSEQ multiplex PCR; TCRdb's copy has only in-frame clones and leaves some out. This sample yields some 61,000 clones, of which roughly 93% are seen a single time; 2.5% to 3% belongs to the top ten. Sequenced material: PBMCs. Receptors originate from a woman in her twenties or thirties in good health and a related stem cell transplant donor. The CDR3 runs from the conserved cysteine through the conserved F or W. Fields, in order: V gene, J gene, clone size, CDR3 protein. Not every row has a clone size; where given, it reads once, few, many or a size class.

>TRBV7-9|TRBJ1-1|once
CASSLPGRVTMNTEAFF
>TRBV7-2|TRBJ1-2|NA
CASSLNSPQVGYTF
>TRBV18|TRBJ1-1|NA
CASSPQQNTEAFF
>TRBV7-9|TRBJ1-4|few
CASSLEGTENEKLFF
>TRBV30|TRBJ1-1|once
CAWKRDSEAFF
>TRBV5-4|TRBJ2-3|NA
CASSLDRGYTDTQYF
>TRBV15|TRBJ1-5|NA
CATSGRGQPQHF
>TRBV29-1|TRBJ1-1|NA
CSVGGATEAFF
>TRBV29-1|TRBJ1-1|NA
CSVVYQGVDTEAFF
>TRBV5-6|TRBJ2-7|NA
CASSPGTGNYEQYF
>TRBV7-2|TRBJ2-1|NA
CASSLDGGGQRNEQFF
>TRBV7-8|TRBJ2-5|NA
CASSSTGSRTQYF
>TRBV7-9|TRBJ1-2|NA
CASSLDRDSPYGYTF
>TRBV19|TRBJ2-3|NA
CASSARRADTQYF
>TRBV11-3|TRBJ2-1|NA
CASSPRQGPQFF
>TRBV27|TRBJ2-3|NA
CASSWTHPDTQYF
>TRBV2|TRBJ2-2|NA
CASSLVTGELFF
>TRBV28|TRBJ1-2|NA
CASIPSLLLTGWKNYGYTF
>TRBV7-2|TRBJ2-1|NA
CASSPHHNEQFF
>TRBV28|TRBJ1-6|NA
CASSFGQNSPLHF
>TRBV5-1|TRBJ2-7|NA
CASSLTGEHAYAYF
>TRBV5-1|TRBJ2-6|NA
CASSPTGAGANVLTF
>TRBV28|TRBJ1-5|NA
CASSSGTQGLRPQHF
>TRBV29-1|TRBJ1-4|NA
CSVEPPWGEKLFF
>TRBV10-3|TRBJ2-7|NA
CAIEGRAREQYF
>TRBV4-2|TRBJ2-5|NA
CASSQNRQGILETQYF
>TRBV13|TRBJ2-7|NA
CASSLTGVAYEQYF
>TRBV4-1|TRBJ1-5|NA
CASSLGQGGQPQHF
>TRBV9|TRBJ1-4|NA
CASSSTSSSNEKLFF
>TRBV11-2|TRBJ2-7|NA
CASSLVGQKRNEQYF
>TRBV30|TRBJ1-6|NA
CACSGSYNSPLHF
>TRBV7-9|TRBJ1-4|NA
CASSLGLYEKLFF
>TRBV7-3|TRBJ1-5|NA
CASSPKQTGTRNNQPQHF
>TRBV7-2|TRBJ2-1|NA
CASSLADARYNEQFF
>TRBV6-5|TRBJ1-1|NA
CASSYGDSGTEAFF
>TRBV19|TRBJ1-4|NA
CASRNVKGEKLFF
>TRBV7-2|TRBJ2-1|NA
CASSPLAGGPHEQFF
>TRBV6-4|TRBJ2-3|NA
CASSLASGGADTQYF
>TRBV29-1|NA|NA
CSVSQTFYEQYF
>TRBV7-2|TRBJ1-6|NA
CASSAWTGPPLHF
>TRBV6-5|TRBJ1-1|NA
CASSIKPRGRKAFF
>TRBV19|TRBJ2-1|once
CATDPGQGINEQFF
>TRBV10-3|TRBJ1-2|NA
CAISESDRTHYTF
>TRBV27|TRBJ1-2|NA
CASSLYESRLYGYTF
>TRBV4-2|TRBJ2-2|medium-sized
CASSQLHGNTGELFF
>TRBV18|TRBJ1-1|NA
CASSPERNTEAFF
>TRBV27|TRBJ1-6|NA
CASSPTTGGPGWGSPLHF
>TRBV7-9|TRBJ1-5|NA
CASSLGGTVYQPQHF
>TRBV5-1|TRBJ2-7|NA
CASSRARGVYSALNEQYF
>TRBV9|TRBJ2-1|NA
CASSVGPSGTRGHEQFF
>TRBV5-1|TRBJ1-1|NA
CASIGGGDTEAFF
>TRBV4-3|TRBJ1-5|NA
CASSQWGSNQPQHF
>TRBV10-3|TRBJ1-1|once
CAISESKGLNTEAFF
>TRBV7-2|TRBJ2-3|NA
CASSFFPRGTDTQYF